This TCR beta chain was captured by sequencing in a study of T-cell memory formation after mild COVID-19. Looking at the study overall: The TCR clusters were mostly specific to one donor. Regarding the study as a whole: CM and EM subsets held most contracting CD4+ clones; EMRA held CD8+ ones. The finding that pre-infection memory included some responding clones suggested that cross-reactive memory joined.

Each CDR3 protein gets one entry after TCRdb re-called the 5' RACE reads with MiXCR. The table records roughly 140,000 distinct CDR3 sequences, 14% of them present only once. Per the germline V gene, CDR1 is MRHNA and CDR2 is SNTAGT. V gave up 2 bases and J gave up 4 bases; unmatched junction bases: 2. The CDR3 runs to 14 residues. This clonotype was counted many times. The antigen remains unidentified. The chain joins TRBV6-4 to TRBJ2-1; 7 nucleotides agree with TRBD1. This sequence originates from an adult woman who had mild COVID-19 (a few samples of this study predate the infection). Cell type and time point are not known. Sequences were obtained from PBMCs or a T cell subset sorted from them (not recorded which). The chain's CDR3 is CASSDGQEYNEQFF. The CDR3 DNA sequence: TGTGCCAGCAGTGACGGACAGGAGTACAATGAGCAGTTCTTC.